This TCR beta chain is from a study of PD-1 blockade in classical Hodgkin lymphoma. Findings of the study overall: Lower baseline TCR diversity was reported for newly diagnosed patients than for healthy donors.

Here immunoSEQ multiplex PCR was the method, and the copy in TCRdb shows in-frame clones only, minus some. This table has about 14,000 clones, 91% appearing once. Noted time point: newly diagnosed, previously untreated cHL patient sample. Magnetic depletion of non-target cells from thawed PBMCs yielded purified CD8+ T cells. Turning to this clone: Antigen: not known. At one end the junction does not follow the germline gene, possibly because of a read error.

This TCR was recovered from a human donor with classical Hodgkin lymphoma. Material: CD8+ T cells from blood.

The CDR3 sequence: CASSFGGTGILF. CDR3 bases: TGTGCCAGCAGTTTCGGTGGAACGGGCATACTTTTT. The rearrangement uses TRBV28 and TRBJ2-3; unclear D gene. The CDR3 has 12 residues. Germline assignment: CDR1 MDHEN and CDR2 SYDVKM.